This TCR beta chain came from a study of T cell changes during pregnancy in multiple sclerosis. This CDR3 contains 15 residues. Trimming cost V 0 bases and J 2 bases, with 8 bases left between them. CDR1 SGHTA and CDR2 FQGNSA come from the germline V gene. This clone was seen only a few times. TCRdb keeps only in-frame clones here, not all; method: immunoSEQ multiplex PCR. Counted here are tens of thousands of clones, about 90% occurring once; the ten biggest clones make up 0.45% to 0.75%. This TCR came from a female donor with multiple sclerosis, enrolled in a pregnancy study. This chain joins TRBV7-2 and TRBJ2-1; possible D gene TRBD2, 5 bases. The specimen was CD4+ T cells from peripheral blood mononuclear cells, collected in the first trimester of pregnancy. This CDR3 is CASSLAAVAYNEQFF. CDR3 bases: TGTGCCAGCAGCTTAGCAGCGGTTGCCTACAATGAGCAGTTCTTC.